The 2 T cell receptor beta chains listed next were all sequenced from one sample in a study of CD8 T cells in Susac syndrome. The authors reverse transcribed roughly 0.5 to 1 ug RNA with random hexamers. Each CDR3 protein gets one entry after TCRdb re-called the immunoSEQ multiplex PCR reads with MiXCR. The sample includes 300,000 or so distinct CDR3 sequences, about 92% seen only once; the top ten take about 0.07%. Sequenced sample: CD4+ T cells from PBMCs. These receptors came from a human donor with multiple sclerosis.

This rearrangement joins TRBV2 to TRBJ1-5; D unresolved. This CDR3 has 15 residues. Looked up from germline, CDR1 is SNHLY and CDR2 is FYNNEI. Trimming shortened V by 1 base and J by 0 bases, and 7 bases separated the two germline ends. CDR3 bases: TGTGCCAGCAGTGAAGGGCAGGTTAGCAATCAGCCCCAGCATTTT. Residues: CASSEGQVSNQPQHF. Full variable domain (rest looked up from reference TRBV2 and TRBJ1-5): EPEVTQTPSHQVTQMGQEVILRCVPISNHLYFYWYRQILGQKVEFLVSFYNNEISEKSEIFDDQFSVERPDGSNFTLKIRSTKLEDSAMYFCASSEGQVSNQPQHFGDGTRLSIL.

V is TRBV7-2 and J is TRBJ1-5; D ambiguous. Germline V CDR1 and CDR2: SGHTA, FQGNSA. The CDR3 has 13 amino acids. V was clipped by 3 bases and J by 7 bases, with 10 bases between them. The CDR3 reads CASSFYTGQPQHF. In DNA, the CDR3 is TGTGCCAGCAGCTTTTATACGGGGCAGCCCCAGCATTTT.